Listed below are T cell receptor beta chains from one sample, sequenced in a study of blood T cell repertoires in COVID-19. Using immunoSEQ multiplex PCR, the repertoire was profiled, and TCRdb retains in-frame clones only, with some absent. This table has 300,000 to 350,000 clones, about 92% appearing once. The sample taken for sequencing was peripheral blood. The receptors come from a woman aged 55 to 70 with COVID-19, enrolled during active disease. CDR3s include the opening cysteine and the closing phenylalanine or tryptophan. D genes are given only for firm matches. The size of a clone is reported for some rows only, either as once, few or many, or as a class for expanded clones.

CDR3 DNA	CDR3 protein	V gene	CDR3 length	J gene	clone size	D gene
TGCGCCAGCAGCTTGATGGGACAGCCCAATGAAAAACTGTTTTTT	CASSLMGQPNEKLFF	TRBV5-1	15	TRBJ1-4	-	TRBD1
TGTGCCAGCACCGGGACAGTGGGCTCCCCCCTCCACTTT	CASTGTVGSPLHF	TRBV2	13	TRBJ1-6	-	TRBD1
TGTGCCAGCAGCTTTTCCGGGACAGGGGAGCGTGAAAAACTGTTTTTT	CASSFSGTGEREKLFF	TRBV7-9	16	TRBJ1-4	-	TRBD1
TGTGCCAGCAGCCAAGGGTACGGTAATCAGCCCCAGCATTTT	CASSQGYGNQPQHF	TRBV3-1/TRBV3-2	14	TRBJ1-5	-	-
TGTGCCAGCAGCTCGGATGACAGGGTTCTGGGTGGCTACACCTTC	CASSSDDRVLGGYTF	TRBV5-5	15	TRBJ1-2	-	TRBD1
TGCGCCAGCAGCCATCCGACAGGATCCTTCAATAATGAGCAGTTCTTC	CASSHPTGSFNNEQFF	TRBV4-1	16	TRBJ2-1	-	-
TGCGCCAGCAGTCACGGACTAGCCCTTGACACTGAAGCTTTCTTT	CASSHGLALDTEAFF	TRBV5-1	15	TRBJ1-1	-	-
TGTGCCAGCAGGCTACAGGGTGAGGCACCCCTCCACTTT	CASRLQGEAPLHF	TRBV7-2	13	TRBJ1-6	once	-
TGCGCCAGCAGCTCGACCGGGACTAGCGGGGGGAATGAGCAGTTCTTC	CASSSTGTSGGNEQFF	TRBV5-1	16	TRBJ2-1	-	TRBD2
TGTGCCAGCAGTTCGGTAATCAGGGGGCGCGGTAGCAATCAGCCCCAGCATTTT	CASSSVIRGRGSNQPQHF	TRBV6-2/TRBV6-3	18	TRBJ1-5	-	TRBD1
TGTGCCAGCAGTTTGAGACAGTCTGCTAACTATGGCTACACCTTC	CASSLRQSANYGYTF	TRBV6-5	15	TRBJ1-2	-	-
TGCGCCAGCAGCTTTGAGGGGGCTCTAGGAAACACCGGGGAGCTGTTTTTT	CASSFEGALGNTGELFF	TRBV5-1	17	TRBJ2-2	-	TRBD1
TGTGCAAGTCGCTTAGGTGACAGGGGTGTGCCCTACGAGCAGTACTTC	CASRLGDRGVPYEQYF	TRBV12-2	16	TRBJ2-7	-	-
TGTGCCAGCAGCGGGGGGGCACACAATGAGCAGTTCTTC	CASSGGAHNEQFF	TRBV7-2	13	TRBJ2-1	few	-
TGTGCCACCAGCATGAGTTCTTCTAGCAATCAGCCCCAGCATTTT	CATSMSSSSNQPQHF	TRBV15	15	TRBJ1-5	-	-
TGCGCCAGCAGCCACCTAGGACAGTCTGGAAACACCATATATTTT	CASSHLGQSGNTIYF	TRBV4-1	15	TRBJ1-3	-	-
TGTGCCAGCAGACAACAGGGGGCACACACTGAAGCTTTCTTT	CASRQQGAHTEAFF	TRBV28	14	TRBJ1-1	-	TRBD1
TGTGCCAGCAGCTCCTGGGACAGGGGGCCCTATAGCAATCAGCCCCAGCATTTT	CASSSWDRGPYSNQPQHF	TRBV5-6	18	TRBJ1-5	-	TRBD1
TGTGCCAGTAGTGTCCGGGACAGACCTTATGGCTACACCTTC	CASSVRDRPYGYTF	TRBV19	14	TRBJ1-2	few	TRBD1
TGTGCCAGCAGCCCCCGGGACAGGTTGAGCTCTGGGGCCAACGTCCTGACTTTC	CASSPRDRLSSGANVLTF	TRBV7-2	18	TRBJ2-6	once	TRBD1
TGTGCCAGCAGCGGAAGACAGGTTCCCAGCTCTGGAAACACCATATATTTT	CASSGRQVPSSGNTIYF	TRBV9	17	TRBJ1-3	-	-
TGCGCCAGCAGCTCGGACAGGGATACGCAGTATTTT	CASSSDRDTQYF	TRBV5-1	12	TRBJ2-3	-	TRBD1
TGTGCCAGCAGCCAAGGACTAGGCGAGCAGTTCTTC	CASSQGLGEQFF	TRBV7-3	12	TRBJ2-1	once	TRBD2
TGTGCCAGCAGCCAAGACTACAGGGTTGCCACCTTC	CASSQDYRVATF	TRBV3-1/TRBV3-2	12	TRBJ1-2	-	-
TGTGCCAGCAGTCGGACAGGGGACAGCACAGATACGCAGTATTTT	CASSRTGDSTDTQYF	TRBV2	15	TRBJ2-3	-	TRBD1
TGTGCCATCAGTGCTTCGGACAGGGTTGACTATGGCTACACCTTC	CAISASDRVDYGYTF	TRBV10-3	15	TRBJ1-2	-	TRBD1
TGTGCCAGTAGTCACAGGGAATTCAATGGCTACACCTTC	CASSHREFNGYTF	TRBV6-5	13	TRBJ1-2	-	-
TGTGCCAGCAGTTTCCTAACTGAAGCTTTCTTT	CASSFLTEAFF	TRBV6-1	11	TRBJ1-1	-	-
TGTGCCAGCAGCCCCTGGGCGAACACTGAAGCTTTCTTT	CASSPWANTEAFF	TRBV7-2	13	TRBJ1-1	-	-
TGTGCCAGCAGCGTAGGGGGACAGGGAGGCTATGGCTACACCTTC	CASSVGGQGGYGYTF	TRBV9	15	TRBJ1-2	once	TRBD1
TGTGCCAGCAGCGTAGTGGTGGGCGACTCTGGAAACACCATATATTTT	CASSVVVGDSGNTIYF	TRBV9	16	TRBJ1-3	-	-
TGTGCCAGCGGGGGACTAGCGGGCTCCTACAATGAGCAGTTCTTC	CASGGLAGSYNEQFF	TRBV2	15	TRBJ2-1	-	TRBD2
TGTGCCAGTAGTCGTCCCGGACAGGGTCCCTTTGGGGCCATATATTTT	CASSRPGQGPFGAIYF	TRBV19	16	TRBJ1-3	few	TRBD1
TGTGCCAGCCAGGGAGGGTATAGCAATCAGCCCCAGCATTTT	CASQGGYSNQPQHF	TRBV7-8	14	TRBJ1-5	-	-
TGCGCCAGCAGCCAAGAGGGCAGACGCGGCTACACCTTC	CASSQEGRRGYTF	TRBV4-1	13	TRBJ1-2	-	-
TGTGCCATCAGTGAGGAGATACGGGCAGATACGCAGTATTTT	CAISEEIRADTQYF	TRBV10-3	14	TRBJ2-3	once	-
TGTGCCAGCAGCCGGGGTCGGAGAGATACGCAGTATTTT	CASSRGRRDTQYF	TRBV7-2	13	TRBJ2-3	-	-
TGTGCCACCAGCGGAACACTAGCGGGGGAGATGTACGAGCAGTACTTC	CATSGTLAGEMYEQYF	TRBV15	16	TRBJ2-7	many	TRBD2
TGCGCCAGCAGCTTGGAGGCAGCGTCTCAAACACCCCTCCACTTT	CASSLEAASQTPLHF	TRBV5-1	15	TRBJ1-6	-	-
TGTGCCAGCAGCTTAGCCCCAGGGGGCAGCTATGGCTACACCTTC	CASSLAPGGSYGYTF	TRBV7-3	15	TRBJ1-2	once	TRBD1
TGTGCCAGTCTAGAGGGCCGATTAAAGGGCTACACCTTC	CASLEGRLKGYTF	TRBV6-5	13	TRBJ1-2	-	-
TGTGCCAGCAGCCATAAACCGGGACACCCCTCTGGAAACACCATATATTTT	CASSHKPGHPSGNTIYF	TRBV5-6	17	TRBJ1-3	-	-
TGTGCCAGCAGCTCCCGGGACAAACTTAATTCACCCCTCCACTTT	CASSSRDKLNSPLHF	TRBV5-4	15	TRBJ1-6	few	-
TGTGCCAGCAGCTTAGGGACAGGGACTGGAAACACCATATATTTT	CASSLGTGTGNTIYF	TRBV11-2	15	TRBJ1-3	-	TRBD1
TGTGCCAGCAGTTTACCGGGGGGCCCCAATCAGCCCCAGCATTTT	CASSLPGGPNQPQHF	TRBV28	15	TRBJ1-5	-	-
TGTGCCAGCAGTCCCCCGGGACAGGTCTATGGCTACACCTTC	CASSPPGQVYGYTF	TRBV28	14	TRBJ1-2	-	TRBD1
TGCGCCAGCAGCCGACTAGGACTAGCGACTCCGTTCTTC	CASSRLGLATPFF	TRBV4-1	13	TRBJ2-1	-	TRBD2
TGTGCCAGCAGCTCGAGGGTCAATAGCAATCAGCCCCAGCATTTT	CASSSRVNSNQPQHF	TRBV7-8	15	TRBJ1-5	-	-
TGTGCCAGCAGCCGCCCCGGACTAGCCAAAAACATTCAGTACTTC	CASSRPGLAKNIQYF	TRBV27	15	TRBJ2-4	once	-